This passage covers 9 T cell receptor beta chains from one sample sequenced in a study of blood T cell repertoires in COVID-19. Some clones are missing from TCRdb's copy, which holds only in-frame ones; the method was immunoSEQ multiplex PCR. This table holds under 300,000 clones, about 85% found once. Sequenced: peripheral blood. These receptors came from a human donor in a cohort sampled during active COVID-19.

This clone has only one observation. The chain joins TRBV5-1 to TRBJ2-7; D is possibly TRBD1 (6 bases). The CDR3 is made up of 15 amino acids. The germline V gene encodes CDR1 SGHRS and CDR2 YFSETQ. V gave up 4 bases and J gave up 3 bases, with 17 bases separating them. The CDR3 DNA reads as TGCGCCAGCAGCGTACAGGGATTGAGTGACTACGAGCAGTACTTC. Translating it yields CASSVQGLSDYEQYF.

This clone was detected only a few times. The J gene is TRBJ1-1, the V gene TRBV12-3 or TRBV12-4; no definite D call. The CDR3 loop spans 13 amino acids. V was clipped by 7 bases and J by 7 bases, with 16 bases between them. CDR3 protein: CASKNSNMNEAFF. CDR3 DNA sequence: TGTGCCAGCAAGAATTCGAACATGAATGAAGCTTTCTTT.

The chain joins TRBV27 to TRBJ1-5; D is ambiguous. With 5 bases removed from V and 2 bases from J, the gap between germline ends came to 22 bases. The CDR3 covers 18 residues. CDR1 is MNHEY and CDR2 is SMNVEV in the germline V gene (reference sequence). CDR3 loop: CASSPRDLGFGGNQPQHF. CDR3 sequence (DNA): TGTGCCAGCAGTCCCCGGGATCTCGGGTTCGGGGGCAATCAGCCCCAGCATTTT.

This clone was seen once. V usage is TRBV4-2 and J usage is TRBJ2-7, with 10 bases aligning to TRBD2. Germline trimming cut 2 bases from V and 5 bases from J; bases unmatched to any gene: 12. The CDR3 is made up of 17 amino acids. From germline, CDR1 is LGHNA and CDR2 YNFKEQ. This CDR3 reads CASSQTRGGLASHEQYF. The CDR3 DNA follows: TGTGCCAGCAGCCAAACCCGAGGGGGACTAGCGTCCCACGAGCAGTACTTC.

This clone was seen only once. The rearrangement joins TRBV19 to TRBJ2-7; maybe TRBD2 (5 bases). V lost 1 base, J lost 3 bases, and 19 bases lay in between. The CDR3 is made up of 17 amino acids. Germline CDR1 and CDR2: LNHDA and SQIVND (reference sequence). CDR3: CASSIVGPRVGIYEQYF. The CDR3 DNA reads as TGTGCCAGTAGTATAGTAGGCCCGAGGGTGGGCATCTACGAGCAGTACTTC.

The CDR3 DNA is TGTGCCAGCAGCGTAAGCGGTCACACAGATACGCAGTATTTT. Its protein is CASSVSGHTDTQYF. The chain has TRBV11-3 and TRBJ2-3; TRBD2 might be the D (5 bases). Trimming left V 5 bases short and J 2 bases short, with 11 bases between. Germline V gene data show CDR1 as SGHNT and CDR2 as YENEEA. This CDR3 is built from 14 residues.

This clone was seen a single time. The CDR3 region has the DNA TGTGCCAGCAGTTCCCCCGGAGGCAGATCCTACGAGCAGTACTTC. Its translation: CASSSPGGRSYEQYF. The chain joins TRBV27 to TRBJ2-7; D is perhaps TRBD2 (5 bases). V shed 4 bases and J shed 1 base, with 14 bases lying between them. Per germline, CDR1 MNHEY and CDR2 SMNVEV (reference sequence). This CDR3 is 15 amino acids long.

This rearrangement joins TRBV18 to TRBJ1-2; tentatively, D is TRBD1 (6 bases). Trimming pared 0 bases from V and 4 bases from J, leaving 12 bases between. The CDR3 is 15 amino acids. The germline gives CDR1 KGHSH, CDR2 LQKENI. CDR3 protein: CASSPPAGESYGYTF. The CDR3 bases are TGTGCCAGCTCACCACCGGCAGGGGAGAGCTATGGCTACACCTTC.

The chain joins TRBV18 to TRBJ1-1; D is unresolved. Germline assignment: CDR1 KGHSH and CDR2 LQKENI. Trimming removed 3 bases at V and 6 bases at J, with 20 bases between. The CDR3 spans 16 residues. The CDR3 sequence is CASSPGSRTRIPEAFF. In nucleotides, the CDR3 is TGTGCCAGCTCACCCGGATCGAGAACTAGGATCCCTGAAGCTTTCTTT.